Presented here are 32 T cell receptor beta chains from one specimen sequenced in a study of T-cell memory formation after mild COVID-19. TCRdb re-derived calls from the 5' RACE reads in MiXCR, one entry per CDR3 protein. The table lists roughly 200,000 distinct CDR3 sequences, around 15% of them singletons. Sequencing input: PBMCs or a T cell subset sorted from them (not recorded which). The receptors were gathered from an adult woman who had mild COVID-19 (a few samples of this study predate the infection). Cell type and time point are not known.

In its sample, this clonotype was seen a few times. This chain joins TRBV5-6 and TRBJ1-1; D is unclear. The CDR3 extends over 12 amino acids. Trimming pared 4 bases from V and 1 base from J, leaving 5 bases between. Germline V CDR1 and CDR2: SGHDT, YYEEEE. CDR3 sequence reads: CASSQSNTEAFF. The CDR3 nucleotides are TGTGCCAGCAGCCAATCGAACACTGAAGCTTTCTTT. The entire variable domain, with the rest obtained from reference TRBV5-6 and TRBJ1-1, is as follows: DAGVTQSPTHLIKTRGQQVTLRCSPKSGHDTVSWYQQALGQGPQFIFQYYEEEERQRGNFPDRFSGHQFPNYSSELNVNALLLGDSALYLCASSQSNTEAFFGQGTRLTVV.

This clonotype has a handful of counts. The V call is TRBV12-3 or TRBV12-4, the J call TRBJ1-2, with no clear D. The CDR3 has 15 amino acids. The germline V and J ends were trimmed by 5 bases and 5 bases, with 18 bases remaining between them. This chain's CDR3 is CASSPRRVVGYGYTF. CDR3 nucleotide sequence: TGTGCCAGCAGTCCCCGTCGCGTGGTTGGGTATGGCTACACCTTC.

This clonotype was seen at least ten times. The CDR3 region has the DNA TGCAGTGCTAGACCCCCAGCGGGGGGGCGGGATACGCAGTATTTT. Encoded protein: CSARPPAGGRDTQYF. The chain links TRBV20-1 to TRBJ2-3; 10 bases are shared with TRBD2. The V and J ends lost 2 bases and 6 bases, in that order; junction bases with no gene match: 8. The germline CDR1 and CDR2 sequences are DFQATT and SNEGSKA (reference sequence). The CDR3 is 15 amino acids.

In this sample, this clonotype turned up a few times. The V call is TRBV12-3 or TRBV12-4, the J call TRBJ1-2; no clear D gene. Trimming pared 7 bases from V and 2 bases from J, leaving 14 bases between. The CDR3 consists of 14 residues. The CDR3 nucleotides are TGTGCCAGCACCGGCAGACCTATGAACTATGGCTACACCTTC. Amino acids: CASTGRPMNYGYTF.

V is TRBV12-3 or TRBV12-4 and J is TRBJ2-5; tentative D call: TRBD2 (6 bases). The CDR3 runs to 17 residues. The germline V and J ends were trimmed by 1 base and 2 bases, with 17 bases remaining between them. CDR3 in amino acids: CASSLGLLAGKQETQYF. In DNA, the CDR3 is TGTGCCAGCAGTTTAGGCTTGTTGGCGGGGAAACAAGAGACCCAGTACTTC.

This clonotype was seen more than once but under ten times. The chain combines TRBV6-2 or TRBV6-3 with TRBJ2-3; 12 nucleotides line up with TRBD2. The V and J ends lost 3 bases and 4 bases, in that order; junction bases with no gene match: 14. CDR1 is MNHEY and CDR2 is SVGEGT in the germline V gene. The CDR3 length is 19 residues. The CDR3 protein is CASSYASTSGRPYADTQYF. DNA for the CDR3: TGTGCCAGCAGTTATGCTTCGACTAGCGGGAGACCCTATGCAGATACGCAGTATTTT.

This clonotype was counted between two and nine times. The chain carries TRBV5-1 and TRBJ2-2, with D uncertain. The germline CDR1 and CDR2 sequences are SGHRS and YFSETQ. The CDR3 contains 15 residues. Trimming removed 5 bases from V and 0 bases from J, with 11 bases in between. The CDR3 DNA sequence: TGCGCCAGCAGTTCTCAAACACCGAACACCGGGGAGCTGTTTTTT. This encodes CASSSQTPNTGELFF.

This clonotype was detected only a few times. V and J are TRBV5-1 and TRBJ2-5; no clear D gene. With 3 bases removed from V and 0 bases from J, the gap between germline ends came to 6 bases. The CDR3 covers 13 residues. CDR1 SGHRS and CDR2 YFSETQ come from the germline V gene. CDR3 sequence: CASSSTYQETQYF. The DNA for the CDR3 is TGCGCCAGCAGCTCGACATACCAAGAGACCCAGTACTTC.

This chain joins TRBV12-3 or TRBV12-4 and TRBJ2-1; either TRBD1 or TRBD2 may supply D (6 bases each). The V end lost 2 bases, the J end lost 9 bases, and 17 bases lay between the germline ends. This CDR3 contains 15 residues. CDR3 DNA sequence: TGTGCCAGCAGTTTAAGGGGGGCGCTTTATGGTGAGCAGTTCTTC. As protein: CASSLRGALYGEQFF.

The CDR3 loop reads CASSRDRTSGNTIYF. The DNA for the CDR3 is TGCGCCAGCAGCCGGGATAGGACGAGTGGAAACACCATATATTTT. This sequence joins TRBV4-1 and TRBJ1-3; D gene uncertain. This CDR3 comprises 15 residues. V lost 4 bases and J lost 3, with 13 bases in between. The germline gives CDR1 MGHRA, CDR2 YSYEKL.

This clonotype has a handful of counts. The V call is TRBV5-1, the J call TRBJ2-1, with D maybe TRBD1 (7 bases). Germline values: CDR1 SGHRS, CDR2 YFSETQ. The CDR3 is made up of 15 amino acids. V was cut by 4 bases and J by 3 bases, with 14 bases left in between. DNA for the CDR3: TGCGCCAGCAGCCTAGCGACAGGGAACTACAATGAGCAGTTCTTC. Translated: CASSLATGNYNEQFF.

The gene calls are TRBV3-1 and TRBJ2-7; no firm D call. CDR3 size: 12 residues. V was clipped by 2 bases and J by 7 bases, with 9 bases between them. Germline V gives CDR1 LGHDT, CDR2 YNNKEL (reference sequence). The CDR3 DNA follows: TGTGCCAGCAGCCAACAACCTTTTGAGCAGTACTTC. This sequence encodes CASSQQPFEQYF.

The CDR3 region has the DNA TGTGCTAGTGGTTCGGGTGGGACCGGGGAGCTGTTTTTT. The encoded protein is CASGSGGTGELFF. The chain recombines TRBV12-5 with TRBJ2-2; D gene ambiguous. Trimming left V 4 bases short and J 5 bases short, with 8 bases between. Germline-derived CDR1 and CDR2 are LGHNT and FRNRAP. The CDR3 is 13 amino acids.

On this clonotype itself: The junction departs from germline at one end; a sequencing error may be responsible. The chain couples TRBV6-6 to TRBJ1-1; D perhaps matches TRBD1 (5 bases). The germline V gene encodes CDR1 MNHNY and CDR2 SVGAGI (reference sequence). The CDR3 length is 13 residues. For the CDR3, the DNA is TGTGCCAGCAGCCAGGGACGGAACACTGAAGCTTTATTT. Its translation is CASSQGRNTEALF.

This clonotype was found a few times. The genes are TRBV2 and TRBJ2-1; TRBD2 matches at 13 bases. CDR3 size: 15 residues. The V gene's germline CDR1 is SNHLY and CDR2 FYNNEI. V trimming: 6 bases; J trimming: 5 bases; junction bases outside the gene matches: 4. CDR3 nucleotide sequence: TGTGCCAGCAGCGGGACTAGCGGGAACAACAATGAGCAGTTCTTC. Residues: CASSGTSGNNNEQFF.

This clonotype was counted only a few times. This chain links TRBV7-8 with TRBJ2-7, with 9 bases that match TRBD1. Germline CDR1 is SGHVS and CDR2 is FQNEAQ. This CDR3 region has 16 residues. J lost 1 base, V lost 7 bases, and 11 bases had no gene match. The CDR3 protein is CASKWNRGRGSYEQYF. CDR3 in DNA: TGTGCCAGCAAATGGAACAGGGGGCGCGGTTCCTACGAGCAGTACTTC. Using reference TRBV7-8 and TRBJ2-7 for the parts outside the CDR3, the full variable domain is GAGVSQSPRYKVAKRGQDVALRCDPISGHVSLFWYQQALGQGPEFLTYFQNEAQLDKSGLPSDRFFAERPEGSVSTLKIQRTQQEDSAVYLCASKWNRGRGSYEQYFGPGTRLTVT.

The chain is built from TRBV12-3 or TRBV12-4 and TRBJ1-4; 8 bases map to TRBD1. The V segment lost 6 bases and the J segment 3 bases; nucleotides outside the gene matches: 9. This CDR3 is built from 16 residues. Here the CDR3 reads CASSPTQGASNEKLFF. In DNA form, the CDR3 reads TGTGCCAGCAGCCCGACCCAGGGGGCGTCTAATGAAAAACTGTTTTTT.

The chain carries TRBV24-1 and TRBJ2-7, with D perhaps TRBD1 (6 bases). This CDR3 is 14 amino acids long. V shed 4 bases and J shed 1 base, with 10 bases lying between them. Germline CDR1 reads KGHDR; CDR2 reads SFDVKD. The chain's CDR3 is CATSDSGQSYEQYF. DNA for the CDR3: TGTGCCACCAGTGACTCCGGACAGTCCTACGAGCAGTACTTC.

This chain uses TRBV27 with TRBJ2-7, with D possibly being TRBD2 (5 bases). Germline-derived CDR1 and CDR2 are MNHEY and SMNVEV (reference sequence). The CDR3 runs 15 residues. Trimming took 1 base from V and 2 from J, leaving 12 bases between them. The CDR3 DNA is TGTGCCAGCAGTTTATTAAGTGCCGGGGCCTACGAGCAGTACTTC. Translating it yields CASSLLSAGAYEQYF.

This clonotype showed up just a few times. This chain joins TRBV14 and TRBJ2-3; D is uncertain. The CDR3 totals 12 residues. Trimming cost V 4 bases and J 7 bases, with 9 bases left between them. Germline values: CDR1 SGHDN, CDR2 FVKESK. The CDR3 loop reads CASSPQSNTQYF. In nucleotides, the CDR3 is TGTGCCAGCAGCCCCCAAAGCAATACGCAGTATTTT.

This clonotype was found a few times. The chain recombines TRBV20-1 with TRBJ1-2; D ambiguous. The V gene lost 1 base and the J gene lost 2 bases, with 8 bases spanning the gap. The CDR3 is 13 amino acids. Germline V CDR1 and CDR2: DFQATT, SNEGSKA (reference sequence). The chain's CDR3 is CSARVPGNYGYTF. The CDR3 bases are TGCAGTGCTAGAGTCCCAGGAAACTATGGCTACACCTTC.

The chain carries TRBV5-1 and TRBJ2-5; a weak D match, TRBD1 (6 bases). V lost 5 bases, J lost 2 bases, and 16 bases lay in between. CDR3 length equals 15 residues. The germline gives CDR1 SGHRS, CDR2 YFSETQ. The CDR3 protein is CASRQTGRGQETQYF. Written as DNA, the CDR3 is TGCGCCAGCAGGCAGACAGGTCGGGGACAAGAGACCCAGTACTTC.

The rearrangement joins TRBV3-1 to TRBJ1-1, with D uncertain. V was trimmed by 2 bases and J by 6 bases, leaving 4 bases between them. The CDR3 has 11 amino acids. Germline-derived CDR1 and CDR2 are LGHDT and YNNKEL (reference sequence). The CDR3 loop is CASSQPPEAFF. The CDR3 DNA sequence: TGTGCCAGCAGCCAACCACCTGAAGCTTTCTTT. Filled out from reference TRBV3-1 and TRBJ1-1, the complete variable domain reads DTAVSQTPKYLVTQMGNDKSIKCEQNLGHDTMYWYKQDSKKFLKIMFSYNNKELIINETVPNRFSPKSPDKAHLNLHINSLELGDSAVYFCASSQPPEAFFGQGTRLTVV.

A few counts support this clonotype. The chain recombines TRBV7-9 with TRBJ2-7, with 7 bases fitting TRBD1. CDR3 length equals 13 residues. Trimming removed 4 bases from V and 9 bases from J; junction bases left unmatched: 9. Germline CDR1 and CDR2: SEHNR and FQNEAQ (reference sequence). CDR3: CASSSGQVLGQYF. CDR3 bases: TGTGCCAGCAGCTCCGGACAGGTCCTAGGGCAGTACTTC.

The chain links TRBV6-5 to TRBJ1-3, with D hard to call. CDR3 length: 17 amino acids. Per the germline V gene, CDR1 is MNHEY and CDR2 is SVGAGI. V was clipped by 5 bases and J by 3 bases, with 20 bases between them. The CDR3 loop is CASSEERFGDRGNTIYF. The CDR3 nucleotides are TGTGCCAGCAGTGAAGAACGATTTGGAGATCGTGGAAACACCATATATTTT.

V and J are TRBV7-2 and TRBJ2-1, with 8 bases aligning to TRBD2. CDR1 SGHTA and CDR2 FQGNSA come from the germline V gene. The length of the CDR3 is 14 residues. V lost 6 bases to trimming and J lost 8 bases; unmatched junction nucleotides: 9. The CDR3 here is CASSRPGGLDEQFF. In DNA form, the CDR3 reads TGTGCCAGCAGTCGGCCGGGGGGGCTCGATGAGCAGTTCTTC.

The chain uses TRBV19 and TRBJ2-7; D gene ambiguous. V lost 3 bases and J 2 bases, leaving 8 bases between the germline ends. The germline V gene encodes CDR1 LNHDA and CDR2 SQIVND (reference sequence). The CDR3 covers 13 residues. The CDR3 region has the DNA TGTGCCAGTAGTATTCGACAAGCCTACGAGCAGTACTTC. As protein: CASSIRQAYEQYF. Supplemented by reference TRBV19 and TRBJ2-7, the full variable domain reads DGGITQSPKYLFRKEGQNVTLSCEQNLNHDAMYWYRQDPGQGLRLIYYSQIVNDFQKGDIAEGYSVSREKKESFPLTVTSAQKNPTAFYLCASSIRQAYEQYFGPGTRLTVT.

This clonotype showed up just a few times. The chain carries TRBV19 and TRBJ1-2; 8 bases are a match to TRBD1. The germline CDR1 and CDR2 sequences are LNHDA and SQIVND (reference sequence). V gave up 8 bases and J gave up 8 bases; unmatched junction bases: 13. The CDR3 consists of 14 residues. The CDR3 DNA follows: TGTGCCAGTTCCGACAGGGGACCTTCGGGGGGCTACACCTTC. Amino acids: CASSDRGPSGGYTF.

This clonotype was observed a handful of times. The chain uses TRBV5-1 and TRBJ1-1, with no clear D. The CDR3 totals 16 residues. CDR1 SGHRS and CDR2 YFSETQ come from the germline V gene. Trimming removed 0 bases from V and 0 bases from J, with 12 bases in between. The CDR3 loop is CASSLGSTPMNTEAFF. CDR3 nucleotides: TGCGCCAGCAGCTTGGGGAGTACACCAATGAACACTGAAGCTTTCTTT.

This chain uses TRBV20-1 with TRBJ2-4; the D gene is possibly TRBD2 (6 bases). V was clipped by 6 bases and J by 0 bases, with 18 bases between them. Germline CDR1 is DFQATT and CDR2 is SNEGSKA (reference sequence). The CDR3 spans 16 residues. For the CDR3, the DNA is TGCAGTGCCCGCCGGGGGACGGCACTAGCCAAAAACATTCAGTACTTC. Encoded protein: CSARRGTALAKNIQYF.

Only a few counts were recorded for this clonotype. The genes are TRBV2 and TRBJ2-1, with 7 bases aligning to TRBD2. Germline V lookup: CDR1 SNHLY, CDR2 FYNNEI. V shed 4 bases and J 0 bases; nucleotides not matched to a gene: 6. The CDR3 has 16 residues. CDR3 sequence: CASSVGLAASYNEQFF. The CDR3 nucleotides read TGTGCCAGCAGTGTAGGGCTAGCGGCCTCCTACAATGAGCAGTTCTTC.

This clonotype was seen ten or more times. The rearrangement uses TRBV3-1 and TRBJ2-1, with TRBD2 identical over 13 bases. V dropped 1 base and J dropped 10; count of bases not matched to a gene: 7. CDR1 LGHDT and CDR2 YNNKEL come from the germline V gene (reference sequence). The CDR3 loop spans 16 amino acids. The CDR3 DNA sequence: TGTGCCAGCAGCCAAGGGACTAGCGGGAGATTAGGGGAGCAGTTCTTC. Translated, it gives CASSQGTSGRLGEQFF.